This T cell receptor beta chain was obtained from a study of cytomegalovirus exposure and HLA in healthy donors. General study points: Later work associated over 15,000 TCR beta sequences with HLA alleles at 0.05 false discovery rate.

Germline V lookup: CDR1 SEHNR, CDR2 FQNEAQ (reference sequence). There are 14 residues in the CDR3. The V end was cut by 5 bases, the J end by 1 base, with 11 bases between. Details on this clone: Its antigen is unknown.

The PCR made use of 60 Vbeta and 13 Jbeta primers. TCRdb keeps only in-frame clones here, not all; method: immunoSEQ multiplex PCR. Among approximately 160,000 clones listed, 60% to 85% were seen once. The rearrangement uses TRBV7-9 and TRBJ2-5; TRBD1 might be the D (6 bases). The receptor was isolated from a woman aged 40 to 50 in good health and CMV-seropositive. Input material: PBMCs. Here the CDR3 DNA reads TGTGCCAGCAGCCAGGGGAATCTCCAAGAGACCCAGTACTTC. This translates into CASSQGNLQETQYF. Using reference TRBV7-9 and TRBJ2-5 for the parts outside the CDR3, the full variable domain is DTGVSQNPRHKITKRGQNVTFRCDPISEHNRLYWYRQTLGQGPEFLTYFQNEAQLEKSRLLSDRFSAERPKGSFSTLEIQRTEQGDSAMYLCASSQGNLQETQYFGPGTRLLVL.